A selection of T cell receptor beta chains follows, all from one sample in a study of CD8 T cells in ankylosing spondylitis. TCRdb reprocessed the 5' RACE reads with MiXCR, giving one entry per CDR3 protein. This sample has 150,000 to 200,000 distinct CDR3 sequences; 10% to 15% occur once, and the top ten carry around 10%. The sequencing sample was made of blood, either unsorted or a sorted T cell fraction (not recorded which). The receptors shown here come from a female donor with ankylosing spondylitis or in good health (not recorded which). The CDR3 runs from the conserved cysteine through the conserved F or W. Clone size appears in some rows only: once, few, many, or a class for an expanded clone.

j_call v_call clone_size cdr3_aa
TRBJ2-3 TRBV5-1 many CASSSLDSTDTQYF
TRBJ2-1 TRBV5-1 many CASSRESGEQFF
TRBJ2-2 TRBV3-1 many CASSRPGTVLGTGELFF
TRBJ1-2 TRBV20-1 many CSAVPGAYGYTF
TRBJ1-1 TRBV12-3/TRBV12-4 many CASSRNPGFRTEAFF
TRBJ1-2 TRBV10-3 few CAISPRTGHPHGYTF
TRBJ2-1 TRBV7-3 few CASSLRGRGEVSYNEQFF
TRBJ2-2 TRBV6-4 - CASSGGQSNTGELFF
TRBJ1-4 TRBV20-1 many CSAAPDGEKLFF
TRBJ2-3 TRBV27 many CASSLTPPSSNDYLTDTQYF
TRBJ2-6 TRBV5-1 few CASSLEQGSGANVLTF
TRBJ2-5 TRBV5-1 many CASSSGTGGQETQYF
TRBJ2-5 TRBV29-1 many CSVERDSNFQETQYF
TRBJ1-5 TRBV5-6 many CASSYGSYSNQPQHF
TRBJ1-6 TRBV4-3 medium-sized CASSRGTVDNSPLHF
TRBJ2-7 TRBV4-2 - CASSQDRPYEQYF
TRBJ2-2 TRBV7-2 many CASSLVRQTGELFF
TRBJ2-7 TRBV7-9 - CASNPLDRSYEQYF
TRBJ2-7 TRBV11-2 many CASSRLSDSPGYF
TRBJ2-6 TRBV29-1 few CSVVPGGYSGANVLTF
TRBJ2-2 TRBV3-1 many CASSLWTNTGELFF
TRBJ1-4 TRBV5-1 few CASSSGRINEKLFF
TRBJ2-1 TRBV7-9 few CASSTKAEQFF
TRBJ1-1 TRBV10-2 many CASRRTSNTEAFF
TRBJ1-5 TRBV20-1 many CSAKEGWGNQPQHF
TRBJ2-1 TRBV24-1 many CATLGLAGGPSEFF
TRBJ2-3 TRBV28 many CASSPSRRERTDTQYF
TRBJ2-1 TRBV11-3 few CASSSPSGIYNEQFF
TRBJ2-1 TRBV19 few CASSHLGNEQFF
TRBJ2-5 TRBV7-3 few CASSPGGAGETQYF
TRBJ1-4 TRBV6-5 - CASSYSGVEKLFF
TRBJ1-6 TRBV19 few CATGPPPGSPLHF
TRBJ1-6 TRBV6-1 - CASKQGTNSPLHF
TRBJ2-2 TRBV29-1 - CSVGEGAVETGELFF
TRBJ1-1 TRBV12-3/TRBV12-4 many CASSLQGGITEAFF
TRBJ2-5 TRBV5-1 - CASSSLRSAGQETQYF
TRBJ1-5 TRBV7-8 many CASSLGRHLNQPQHF
TRBJ2-7 TRBV20-1 - CSVRGRQDYEQYF
TRBJ2-3 TRBV7-3 - CASSLIGKVSTDTQYF